This is a list of T cell receptor beta chains from one sample in a study of T cell repertoires and HLA-DP antigens. Profiling relied on immunoSEQ multiplex PCR, and the TCRdb table lists in-frame clones only, not all of them. The top ten clones hold 1.5% to 2% of a sample with around 70,000 clones, about 82% of them seen once. Their antigens remain unidentified. Sequenced: CD4+ T cells from PBMCs. These receptors originate from a man between 60 and 70 years old in good health and CMV-seronegative. CDR3s leave out the opening cysteine and the closing phenylalanine or tryptophan.

TRBV9	ASSVALGTSGSDEQF
TRBV5-1	ASSQGARGTEAF
TRBV5-5	ASSHGPAASGNTIY
TRBV28	ASSPRINTEAF
TRBV11-1	ASRGDSYNSPLH
TRBV5-1	ASSWGDQANEQF
TRBV11-2	ASSSGHGGGKDTEAF
TRBV27	ASTQAGGSYT
TRBV6-1	ASSAQGRQPQH
TRBV2	ASSEAPGGVAF
TRBV10-2	ASGDRELNSPLH
TRBV5-1	ASSPGLQQDYGYT
TRBV28	ASSSPISTKTH
TRBV18	ASSPGTLPISTDTQY
TRBV7-9	ASSLLIGESEQF
TRBV14	ASSQELGHRGSYEQY
TRBV9	ASTPAGDSYNEQF
TRBV19	ASNELAGGHWGGELF
TRBV29-1	SVHGTLYGYT
TRBV27	ASSPRSTGGVHEQY
TRBV6-1	ASSHGREVHSPLH
TRBV7-2	ASSLNAVAGGSGANVLT
TRBV7-2	ASSSTSASYNSPLH
TRBV6-1	ASSGGTASYSNQPQH
TRBV9	ASSGRQNRNEKLF
TRBV30	AWSFSGGPYNEQF
TRBV18	ASSLEPRYNEQF
TRBV10-3	AITNRQNTEAF
TRBV6-5	ATSGGDSNQPQH
TRBV5-5	ASSLAGQGSYGYT
TRBV13	ASSQQRNTGELF
TRBV25-1	ASSGGTEQYGYT
TRBV5-6	ASSHSGKNSPLH